A selection of T cell receptor beta chains follows, all from one sample in a study of T cells and Merkel cell carcinoma outcomes. Only in-frame clones appear in the TCRdb table, and some are missing; sequencing was by immunoSEQ multiplex PCR. This table lists about 63 clones. Sequenced input: tumor tissue from Merkel cell carcinoma. These receptors were collected from a human donor with Merkel cell carcinoma. Each CDR3 is given with its conserved first and last residue. D genes are given only for firm matches. Size values are once, few and many counts, or a class for expanded clones, and some rows have none.

J | V | size | D | DNA | CDR3
TRBJ2-3 | TRBV2 | once | NA | TGTGCCAGCAGTCCCGCCCGGGCTAGCACAGATACGCAGTATTTT | CASSPARASTDTQYF
TRBJ2-6 | TRBV28 | NA | NA | TGTGCCAGCAGTACCGTGGGCTTGACACAAAGTCGGGCCAACGTCCTGACTTTC | CASSTVGLTQSRANVLTF
TRBJ2-1 | TRBV27 | NA | NA | TGTGCCAGCAGTATCCGGGGCAATGAGCAGTTCTTC | CASSIRGNEQFF
TRBJ1-2 | TRBV9 | NA | TRBD1 | TGTGCCAGCAGCGAAGGGACAGGGGTTCAGGGCGTCTTC | CASSEGTGVQGVF
TRBJ2-1 | TRBV5-4 | NA | TRBD2 | TGTGCCAGCAGCGCCTCACTAGCGGGGGGGCTAAATGAGCAGTTCTTC | CASSASLAGGLNEQFF
TRBJ2-1 | TRBV14 | NA | NA | TGTGCCAGCAGCCAAGATATTATGGACAATGAGCAGTTCTTC | CASSQDIMDNEQFF
TRBJ1-4 | TRBV7-9 | NA | NA | TGTGCCAGCAGCTCGACCGCCCCGGGGAGGGGAGGAGAAAAACTGTTTTTT | CASSSTAPGRGGEKLFF
TRBJ2-1 | TRBV7-9 | NA | TRBD2 | TGTGCCACCTCGGGACTAGCGGGGGACAATGAGCAGTTCTTC | CATSGLAGDNEQFF
TRBJ1-2 | TRBV29-1 | NA | TRBD1 | TGCAGCGTTGCCGTTCGGTCGGGACAGGGCCTCCTCTATGGCTACACCTTC | CSVAVRSGQGLLYGYTF
TRBJ1-1 | TRBV21-1 | NA | NA | TGTGCCAGCAGTGGATCTTGCTACACAATTCGCACTGAAGCTTTCTTT | CASSGSCYTIRTEAFF
TRBJ1-1 | TRBV7-9 | few | TRBD1 | TGTGCCAGCAGCTTAGGGGGGACAGGGGTACGGAACACTGAAGCTTTCTTT | CASSLGGTGVRNTEAFF
TRBJ1-6 | TRBV6-5 | NA | TRBD1 | TGTGCCAGCAGTTACTCAGGCACAGGGGGGAATTCACCCCTCCACTTT | CASSYSGTGGNSPLHF